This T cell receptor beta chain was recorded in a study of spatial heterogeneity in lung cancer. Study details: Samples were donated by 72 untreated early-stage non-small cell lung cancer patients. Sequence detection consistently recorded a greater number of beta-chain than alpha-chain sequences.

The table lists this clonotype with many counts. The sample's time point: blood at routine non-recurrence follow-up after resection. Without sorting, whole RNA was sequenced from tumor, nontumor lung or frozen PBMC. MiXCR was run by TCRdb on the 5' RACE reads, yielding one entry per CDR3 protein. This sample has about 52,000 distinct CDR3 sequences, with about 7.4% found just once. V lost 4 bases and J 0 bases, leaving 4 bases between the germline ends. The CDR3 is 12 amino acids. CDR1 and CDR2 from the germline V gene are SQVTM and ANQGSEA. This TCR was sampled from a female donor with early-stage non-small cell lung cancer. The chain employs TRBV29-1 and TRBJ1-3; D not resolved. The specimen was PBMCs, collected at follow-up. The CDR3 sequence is CSVGSSGNTIYF. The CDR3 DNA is TGCAGCGTTGGGTCCTCTGGAAACACCATATATTTT. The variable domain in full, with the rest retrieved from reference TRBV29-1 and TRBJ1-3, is SAVISQKPSRDICQRGTSLTIQCQVDSQVTMMFWYRQQPGQSLTLIATANQGSEATYESGFVIDKFPISRPNLTFSTLTVSNMSPEDSSIYLCSVGSSGNTIYFGEGSWLTVV.